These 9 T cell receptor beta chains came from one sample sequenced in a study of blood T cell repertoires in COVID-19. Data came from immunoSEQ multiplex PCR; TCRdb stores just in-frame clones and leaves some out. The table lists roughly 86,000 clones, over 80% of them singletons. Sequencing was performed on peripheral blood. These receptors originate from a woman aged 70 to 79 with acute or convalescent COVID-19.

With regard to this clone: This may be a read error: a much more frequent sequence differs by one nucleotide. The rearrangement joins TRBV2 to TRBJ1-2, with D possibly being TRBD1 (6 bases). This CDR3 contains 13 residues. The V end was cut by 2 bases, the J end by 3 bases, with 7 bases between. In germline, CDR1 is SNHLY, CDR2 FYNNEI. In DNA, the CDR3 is TGTGCCAGCAGTGAACAGGGGTACTATGGCTACACCTTC. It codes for CASSEQGYYGYTF.

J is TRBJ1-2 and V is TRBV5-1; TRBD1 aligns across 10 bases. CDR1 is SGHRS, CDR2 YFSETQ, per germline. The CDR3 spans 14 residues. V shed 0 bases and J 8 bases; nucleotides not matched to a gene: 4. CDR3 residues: CASSLGQGARGYTF. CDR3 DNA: TGCGCCAGCAGCTTGGGACAGGGGGCGAGAGGCTACACCTTC.

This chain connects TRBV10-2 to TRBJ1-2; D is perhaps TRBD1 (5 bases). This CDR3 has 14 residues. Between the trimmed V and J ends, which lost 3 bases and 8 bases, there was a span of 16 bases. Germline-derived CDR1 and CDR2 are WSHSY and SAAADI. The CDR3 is CASSDSRGGYGYTF. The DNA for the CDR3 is TGCGCCAGCAGTGACTCGCGGGGGGGGTACGGCTACACCTTC.

The CDR3 DNA is TGTGCCAGCAACTTAGCGGGACTTTCCACTGAAGCTTTCTTT. Encoded protein: CASNLAGLSTEAFF. This chain joins TRBV6-6 and TRBJ1-1, with D possibly being TRBD1 (5 bases). The length of the CDR3 is 14 residues. Germline V CDR1 and CDR2: MNHNY, SVGAGI (reference sequence). Trimming stripped 7 bases from V and 4 bases from J, with 16 bases between.

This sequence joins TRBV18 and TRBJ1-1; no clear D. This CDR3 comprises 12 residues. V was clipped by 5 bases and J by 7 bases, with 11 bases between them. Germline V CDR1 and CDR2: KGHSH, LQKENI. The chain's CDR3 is CASSATANEAFF. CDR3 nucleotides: TGTGCCAGCTCAGCGACTGCGAATGAAGCTTTCTTT.

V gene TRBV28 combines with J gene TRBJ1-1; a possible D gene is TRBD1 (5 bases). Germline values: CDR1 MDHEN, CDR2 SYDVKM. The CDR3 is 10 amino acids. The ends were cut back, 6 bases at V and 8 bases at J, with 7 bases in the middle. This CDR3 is CASREGEAFF. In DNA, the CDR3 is TGTGCCAGCAGGGAGGGGGAAGCTTTCTTT.

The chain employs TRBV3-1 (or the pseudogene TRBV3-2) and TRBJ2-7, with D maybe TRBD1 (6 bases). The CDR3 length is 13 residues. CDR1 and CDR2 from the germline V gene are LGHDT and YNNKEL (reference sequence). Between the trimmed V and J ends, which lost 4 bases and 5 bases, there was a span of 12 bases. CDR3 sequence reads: CASSLLDRNEQYF. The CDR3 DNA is TGTGCCAGCAGCCTCCTAGACAGGAACGAGCAGTACTTC.

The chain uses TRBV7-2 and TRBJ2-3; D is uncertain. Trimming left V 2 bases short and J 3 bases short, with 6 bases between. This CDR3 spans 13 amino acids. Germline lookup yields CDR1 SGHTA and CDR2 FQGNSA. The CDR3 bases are TGTGCCAGCAGCTTAATACAAACAGATACGCAGTATTTT. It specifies CASSLIQTDTQYF. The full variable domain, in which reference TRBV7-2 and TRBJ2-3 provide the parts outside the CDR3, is GAGVSQSPSNKVTEKGKDVELRCDPISGHTALYWYRQSLGQGLEFLIYFQGNSAPDKSGLPSDRFSAERTGGSVSTLTIQRTQQEDSAVYLCASSLIQTDTQYFGPGTRLTVL.

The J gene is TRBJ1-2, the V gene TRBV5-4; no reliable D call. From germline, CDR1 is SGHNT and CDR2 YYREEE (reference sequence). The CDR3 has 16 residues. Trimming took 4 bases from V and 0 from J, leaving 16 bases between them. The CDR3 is CASSEDLETSNYGYTF. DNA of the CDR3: TGTGCCAGCAGCGAGGACTTGGAGACTTCTAACTATGGCTACACCTTC. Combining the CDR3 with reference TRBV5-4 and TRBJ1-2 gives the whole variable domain ETGVTQSPTHLIKTRGQQVTLRCSSQSGHNTVSWYQQALGQGPQFIFQYYREEENGRGNFPPRFSGLQFPNYSSELNVNALELDDSALYLCASSEDLETSNYGYTFGSGTRLTVV.